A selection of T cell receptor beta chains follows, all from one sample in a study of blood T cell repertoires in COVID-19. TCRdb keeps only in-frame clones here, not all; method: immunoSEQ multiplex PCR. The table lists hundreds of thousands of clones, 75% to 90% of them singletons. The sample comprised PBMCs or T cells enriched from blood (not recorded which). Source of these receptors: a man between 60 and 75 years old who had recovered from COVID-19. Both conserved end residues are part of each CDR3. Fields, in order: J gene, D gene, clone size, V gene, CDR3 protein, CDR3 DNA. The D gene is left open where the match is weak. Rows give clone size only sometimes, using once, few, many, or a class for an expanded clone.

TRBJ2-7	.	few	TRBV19	CASSGFPDEQYF	TGTGCCAGTTCGGGTTTCCCGGACGAGCAGTACTTC
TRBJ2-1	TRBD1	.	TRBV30	CAWSRGTGANEQFF	TGTGCCTGGAGTAGAGGGACAGGGGCCAATGAGCAGTTCTTC
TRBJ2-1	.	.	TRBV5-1	CASSWLGSGHNEQFF	TGCGCCAGCAGCTGGCTCGGGAGTGGCCACAATGAGCAGTTCTTC
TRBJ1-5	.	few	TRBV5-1	CASSPGDHLPGVAQHF	TGCGCCAGCAGCCCAGGGGATCACCTCCCCGGGGTAGCCCAGCATTTT
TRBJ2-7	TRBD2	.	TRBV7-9	CASSSMGERLAEWSYEQYF	TGTGCCAGCAGCTCAATGGGGGAAAGACTAGCGGAGTGGTCCTACGAGCAGTACTTC
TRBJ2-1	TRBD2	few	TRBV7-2	CASSPKAGGGYNEQFF	TGTGCCAGCAGCCCTAAAGCGGGAGGAGGGTACAATGAGCAGTTCTTC
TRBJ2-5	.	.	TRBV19	CASSNRVETQYF	TGTGCCAGTAGTAACCGGGTGGAGACCCAGTACTTC
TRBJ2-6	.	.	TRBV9	CASSVGQVGANVLTF	TGTGCCAGCAGCGTAGGCCAGGTTGGGGCCAACGTCCTGACTTTC
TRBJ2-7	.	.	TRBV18	CASSHTEAYEQYF	TGTGCCAGCTCACACACAGAAGCCTACGAGCAGTACTTC
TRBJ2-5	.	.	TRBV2	CASSELRQETQYF	TGTGCCAGCAGTGAGCTCAGACAAGAGACCCAGTACTTC
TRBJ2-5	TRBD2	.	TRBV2	CASSSTSGRYQETQYF	TGTGCCAGCAGTTCCACTAGCGGGAGGTACCAAGAGACCCAGTACTTC
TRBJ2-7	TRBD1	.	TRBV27	CASSFGQGTYEQYF	TGTGCCAGCAGTTTTGGACAGGGGACCTACGAGCAGTACTTC
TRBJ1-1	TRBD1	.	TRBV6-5	CASTHGQGAFF	TGTGCCAGCACCCACGGACAGGGAGCCTTCTTT
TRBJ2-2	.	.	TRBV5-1	CASRNRPDTGELFF	TGCGCCAGTAGAAACCGCCCGGACACCGGGGAGCTGTTTTTT
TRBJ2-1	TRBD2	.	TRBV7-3	CASSPHREGPYEQFF	TGTGCCAGCAGCCCCCACCGGGAGGGTCCTTATGAGCAGTTCTTC
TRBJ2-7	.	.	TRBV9	CASSVVRRGGEQYF	TGTGCCAGCAGCGTGGTGAGACGGGGAGGCGAGCAGTACTTC
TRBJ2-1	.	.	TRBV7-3	CASSLGLNNEQFF	TGTGCCAGCAGCTTAGGGCTAAACAATGAGCAGTTCTTC
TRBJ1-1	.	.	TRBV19	CATLTGTEAFF	TGTGCCACCCTGACAGGCACTGAAGCTTTCTTT
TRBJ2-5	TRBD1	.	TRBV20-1	CSAPQGETQYF	TGCAGTGCCCCACAGGGGGAGACCCAGTACTTC